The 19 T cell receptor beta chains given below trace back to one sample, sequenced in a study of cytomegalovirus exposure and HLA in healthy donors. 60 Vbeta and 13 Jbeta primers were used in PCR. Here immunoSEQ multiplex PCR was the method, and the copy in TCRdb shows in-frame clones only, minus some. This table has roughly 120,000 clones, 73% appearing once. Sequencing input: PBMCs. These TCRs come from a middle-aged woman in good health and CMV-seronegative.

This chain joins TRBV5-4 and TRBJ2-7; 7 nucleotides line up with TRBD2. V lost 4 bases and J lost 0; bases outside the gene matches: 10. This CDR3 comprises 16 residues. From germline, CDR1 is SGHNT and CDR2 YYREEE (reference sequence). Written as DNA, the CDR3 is TGTGCCAGCAGCCCACAATCCGGCGGGGGCTCCTACGAGCAGTACTTC. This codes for CASSPQSGGGSYEQYF.

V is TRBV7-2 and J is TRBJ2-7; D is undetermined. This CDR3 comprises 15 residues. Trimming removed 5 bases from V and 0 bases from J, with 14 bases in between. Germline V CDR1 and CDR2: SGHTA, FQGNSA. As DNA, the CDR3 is TGTGCCAGCAGCCCGCAGGCCGCCGCCTCCTACGAGCAGTACTTC. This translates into CASSPQAAASYEQYF.

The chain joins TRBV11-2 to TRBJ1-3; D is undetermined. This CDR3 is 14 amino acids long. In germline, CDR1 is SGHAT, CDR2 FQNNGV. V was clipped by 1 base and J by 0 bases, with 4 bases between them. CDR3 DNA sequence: TGTGCCAGCAGCTTAGCCGTCTCTGGAAACACCATATATTTT. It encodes CASSLAVSGNTIYF.

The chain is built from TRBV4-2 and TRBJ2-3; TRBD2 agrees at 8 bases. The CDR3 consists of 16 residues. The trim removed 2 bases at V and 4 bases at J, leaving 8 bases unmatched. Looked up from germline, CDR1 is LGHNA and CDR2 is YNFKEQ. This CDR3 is CASSQHGTREPDTQYF. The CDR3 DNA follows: TGTGCCAGCAGCCAACACGGGACTAGGGAGCCAGATACGCAGTATTTT.

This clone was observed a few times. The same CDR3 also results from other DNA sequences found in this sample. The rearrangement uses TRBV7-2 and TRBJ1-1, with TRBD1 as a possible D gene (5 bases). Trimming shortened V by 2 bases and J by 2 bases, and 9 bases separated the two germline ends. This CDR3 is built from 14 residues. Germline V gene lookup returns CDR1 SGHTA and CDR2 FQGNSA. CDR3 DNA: TGTGCCAGCAGCTTATGGGGGGAAAACACTGAAGCTTTCTTT. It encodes CASSLWGENTEAFF.

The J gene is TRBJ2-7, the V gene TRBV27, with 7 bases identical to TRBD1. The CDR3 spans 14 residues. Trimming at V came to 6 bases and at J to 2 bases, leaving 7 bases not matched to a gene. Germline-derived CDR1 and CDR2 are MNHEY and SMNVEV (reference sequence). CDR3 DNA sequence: TGTGCCAGCAGACACGGGACAGCCACCTACGAGCAGTACTTC. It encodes CASRHGTATYEQYF.

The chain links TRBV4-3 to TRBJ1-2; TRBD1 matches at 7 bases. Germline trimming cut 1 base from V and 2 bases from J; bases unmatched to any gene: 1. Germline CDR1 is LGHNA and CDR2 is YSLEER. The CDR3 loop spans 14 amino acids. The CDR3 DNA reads TGCGCCAGCAGCCAAGGGGACAGAAACTATGGCTACACCTTC. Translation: CASSQGDRNYGYTF.

The CDR3 spells CASRDPGEALWNSNTEAFF. The CDR3 bases are TGTGCCAGCAGGGACCCGGGAGAGGCTCTGTGGAACTCTAACACTGAAGCTTTCTTT. V gene TRBV2 combines with J gene TRBJ1-1; D remains unclear. V shed 6 bases and J shed 2 bases, with 28 bases lying between them. The germline V gene encodes CDR1 SNHLY and CDR2 FYNNEI. The length of the CDR3 is 19 residues.

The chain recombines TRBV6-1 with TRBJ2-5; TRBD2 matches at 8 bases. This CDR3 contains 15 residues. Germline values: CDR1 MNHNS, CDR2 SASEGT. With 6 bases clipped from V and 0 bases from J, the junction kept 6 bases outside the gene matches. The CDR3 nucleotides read TGTGCCAGCAGCGGGAGGGACTCCCACCAAGAGACCCAGTACTTC. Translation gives CASSGRDSHQETQYF.

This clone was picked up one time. The CDR3 loop is CSVDWGEETQYF. As DNA, the CDR3 is TGCAGCGTTGATTGGGGGGAAGAGACCCAGTACTTC. The V call is TRBV29-1, the J call TRBJ2-5; D possibly corresponds to TRBD2 (6 bases). Germline loops: CDR1 SQVTM, CDR2 ANQGSEA. The V end was cut by 3 bases, the J end by 3 bases, with 8 bases between. The CDR3 length is 12 residues. Combining the CDR3 with reference TRBV29-1 and TRBJ2-5 gives the whole variable domain SAVISQKPSRDICQRGTSLTIQCQVDSQVTMMFWYRQQPGQSLTLIATANQGSEATYESGFVIDKFPISRPNLTFSTLTVSNMSPEDSSIYLCSVDWGEETQYFGPGTRLLVL.

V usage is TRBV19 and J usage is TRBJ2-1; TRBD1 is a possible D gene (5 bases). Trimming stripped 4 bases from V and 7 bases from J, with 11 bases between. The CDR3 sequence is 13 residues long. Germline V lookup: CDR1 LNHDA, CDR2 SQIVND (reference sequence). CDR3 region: CASSRGRTNEQFF. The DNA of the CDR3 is TGTGCCAGTAGTAGGGGCAGGACAAATGAGCAGTTCTTC.

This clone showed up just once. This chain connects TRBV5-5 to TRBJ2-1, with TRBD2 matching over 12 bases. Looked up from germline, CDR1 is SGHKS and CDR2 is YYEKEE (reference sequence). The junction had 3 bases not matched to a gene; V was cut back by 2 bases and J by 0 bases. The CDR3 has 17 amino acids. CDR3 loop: CASSFLTSGGSYNEQFF. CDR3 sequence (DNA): TGTGCCAGCAGCTTCCTGACTAGCGGGGGCTCCTACAATGAGCAGTTCTTC.

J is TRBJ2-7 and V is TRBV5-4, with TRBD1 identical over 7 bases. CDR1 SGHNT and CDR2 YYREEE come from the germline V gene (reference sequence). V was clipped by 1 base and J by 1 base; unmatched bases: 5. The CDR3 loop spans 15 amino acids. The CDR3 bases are TGTGCCAGCAGCTTGTCCGCGACAGGGTCCTACGAGCAGTACTTC. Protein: CASSLSATGSYEQYF.

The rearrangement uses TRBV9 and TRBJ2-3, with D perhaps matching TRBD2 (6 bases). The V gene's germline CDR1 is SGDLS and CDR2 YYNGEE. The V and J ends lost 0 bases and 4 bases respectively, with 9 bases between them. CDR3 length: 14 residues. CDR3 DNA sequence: TGTGCCAGCAGCGTAGTTTGGGGGGCAGATACGCAGTATTTT. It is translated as CASSVVWGADTQYF. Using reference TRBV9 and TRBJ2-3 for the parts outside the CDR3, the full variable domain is DSGVTQTPKHLITATGQRVTLRCSPRSGDLSVYWYQQSLDQGLQFLIQYYNGEERAKGNILERFSAQQFPDLHSELNLSSLELGDSALYFCASSVVWGADTQYFGPGTRLTVL.

This chain's CDR3 is CASSRNRGHQPQHF. The DNA for the CDR3 is TGTGCCAGCAGCCGGAACAGGGGGCACCAGCCCCAGCATTTT. V is TRBV28 and J is TRBJ1-5, with 9 nucleotides matching TRBD1. Germline lookup yields CDR1 MDHEN and CDR2 SYDVKM. The CDR3 length is 14 residues. V was pared by 6 bases and J by 7 bases, with 7 bases of the junction left unmatched.

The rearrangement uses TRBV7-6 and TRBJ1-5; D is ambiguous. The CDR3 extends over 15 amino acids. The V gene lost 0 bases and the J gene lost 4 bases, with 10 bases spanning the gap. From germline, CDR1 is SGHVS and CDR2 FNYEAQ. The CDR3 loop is CASSLALGRNQPQHF. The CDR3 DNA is TGTGCCAGCAGCTTAGCGTTGGGGAGGAATCAGCCCCAGCATTTT.

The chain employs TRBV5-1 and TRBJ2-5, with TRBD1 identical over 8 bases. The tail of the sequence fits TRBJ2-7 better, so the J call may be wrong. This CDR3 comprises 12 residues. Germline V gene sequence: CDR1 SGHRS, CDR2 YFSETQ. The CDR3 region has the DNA TGCGCCAGCGGGGACAGGAGTTACGAGCAGTACTTC. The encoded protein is CASGDRSYEQYF.

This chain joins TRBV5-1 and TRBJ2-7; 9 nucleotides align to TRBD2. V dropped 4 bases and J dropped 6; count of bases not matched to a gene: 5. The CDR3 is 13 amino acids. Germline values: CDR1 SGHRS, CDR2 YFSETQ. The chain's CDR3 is CASSQGTSREQYF. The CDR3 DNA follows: TGCGCCAGCAGCCAAGGGACTAGCCGCGAGCAGTACTTC.

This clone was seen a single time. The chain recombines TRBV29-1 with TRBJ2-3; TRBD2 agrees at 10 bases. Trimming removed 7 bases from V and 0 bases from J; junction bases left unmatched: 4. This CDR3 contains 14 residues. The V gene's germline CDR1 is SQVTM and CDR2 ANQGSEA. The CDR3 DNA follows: TGCAGCGCTCCACTAGCGGGGAGCACAGATACGCAGTATTTT. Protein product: CSAPLAGSTDTQYF.